The T cell receptor beta chain under discussion was sequenced for a study of T cell changes during pregnancy in multiple sclerosis. Method: immunoSEQ multiplex PCR; TCRdb's copy keeps in-frame clones and lacks some. This sample has over 75,000 clones, with approximately 92% found just once. Germline V gene sequence: CDR1 PRHDT, CDR2 FYEKMQ (reference sequence). The CDR3 sequence is 15 residues long. Deletions cut 7 bases from V and 8 bases from J, with 21 bases between. Material: peripheral blood, obtained in the first trimester of pregnancy. The V and J genes are TRBV13 and TRBJ2-1, with D possibly TRBD2 on 7 matching bases. This receptor was obtained from a female donor with multiple sclerosis, enrolled in a pregnancy study. CDR3 region: CASTRVGGLGDEQFF. CDR3 nucleotides: TGTGCCAGCACCAGAGTGGGGGGGCTTGGTGATGAGCAGTTCTTC.